Reported below is one TCR beta chain. Its antigen is currently unknown. The CDR3 is made up of 15 amino acids. Germline V lookup: CDR1 SGHNT, CDR2 YYREEE (reference sequence). J was trimmed by 4 bases and V by 0 bases; bases with no gene match: 4. This entry comes from a study of cytomegalovirus exposure and HLA in healthy donors. Primers for the PCR totalled 60 Vbeta and 13 Jbeta. Original data processing: About 10 million of some 80 million unique TCR beta chains were shared, per a later count. This table comes from immunoSEQ multiplex PCR, and its TCRdb copy is limited to in-frame clones, with some not included. That table gives V, J and clone size, and the DNA gave D and trimming. Altogether 96,000 or so clones are present, around 74% being singletons, with the ten largest covering more than 2.5%. Notes on the study in general: Later analysis identified a missense DCLRE1C variant that was linked to TCR beta V- and J-gene trimming.

Sequenced: PBMCs. This receptor was obtained from a female donor in good health and CMV-seropositive. This chain uses TRBV5-4 with TRBJ2-1; 7 bases match TRBD2. The CDR3 nucleotides read TGTGCCAGCAGCTTGGCCCAGCGGGATTACAATGAGCAGTTCTTC. Translated: CASSLAQRDYNEQFF.